Given below is one T cell receptor beta chain in context. The sample belongs to a study of shared T cell receptors in the human thymus. CDR3 size: 13 residues. Germline lookup yields CDR1 SGDLS and CDR2 YYNGEE. V was cut by 3 bases and J by 6 bases, with 13 bases left in between. Generated by immunoSEQ multiplex PCR, the TCRdb table keeps only in-frame clones and is missing some. The sample shows about 660,000 clones, 88% of them seen only once. This same sample was also part of a study on human thymus T cells. As reported in that work: Overlap was high between thymic repertoires from unrelated individuals, as reported in related research.

The material sequenced was thymocytes. This receptor was identified in a boy in the first two years of life with a congenital heart defect. The rearrangement links TRBV9 to TRBJ2-7, with D hard to call. CDR3 amino acids: CASSAANFREQYF. The CDR3 nucleotides read TGTGCCAGCAGCGCTGCGAATTTTCGCGAGCAGTACTTC.